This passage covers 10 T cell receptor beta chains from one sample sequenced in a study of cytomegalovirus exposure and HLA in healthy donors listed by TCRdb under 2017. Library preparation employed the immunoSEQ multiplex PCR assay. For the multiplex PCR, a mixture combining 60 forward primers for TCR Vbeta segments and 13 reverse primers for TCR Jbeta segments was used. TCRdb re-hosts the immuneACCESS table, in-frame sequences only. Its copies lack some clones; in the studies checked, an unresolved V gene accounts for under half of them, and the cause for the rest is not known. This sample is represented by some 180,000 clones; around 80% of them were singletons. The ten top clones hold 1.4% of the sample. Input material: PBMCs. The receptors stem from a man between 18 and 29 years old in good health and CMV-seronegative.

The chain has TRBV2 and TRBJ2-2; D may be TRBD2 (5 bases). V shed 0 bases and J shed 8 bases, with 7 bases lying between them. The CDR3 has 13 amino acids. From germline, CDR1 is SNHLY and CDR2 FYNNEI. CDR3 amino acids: CASSEAGGGELFF. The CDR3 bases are TGTGCCAGCAGTGAAGCAGGCGGGGGGGAGCTGTTTTTT.

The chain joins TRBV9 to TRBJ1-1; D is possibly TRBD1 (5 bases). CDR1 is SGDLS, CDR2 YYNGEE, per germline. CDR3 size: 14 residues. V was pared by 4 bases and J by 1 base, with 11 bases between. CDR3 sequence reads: CASSPYGGNTEAFF. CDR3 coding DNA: TGTGCCAGCAGCCCCTACGGGGGGAACACTGAAGCTTTCTTT.

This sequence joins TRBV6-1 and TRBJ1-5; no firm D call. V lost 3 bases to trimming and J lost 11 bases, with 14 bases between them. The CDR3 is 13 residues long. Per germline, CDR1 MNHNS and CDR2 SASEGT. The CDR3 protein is CASSEVGNRAQHF. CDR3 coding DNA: TGTGCCAGCAGTGAGGTCGGCAACCGGGCCCAGCATTTT.

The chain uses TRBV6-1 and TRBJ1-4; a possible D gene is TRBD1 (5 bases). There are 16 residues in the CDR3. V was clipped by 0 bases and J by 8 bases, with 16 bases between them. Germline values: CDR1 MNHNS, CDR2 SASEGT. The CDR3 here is CASSEAPAGPREKLFF. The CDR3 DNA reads TGTGCCAGCAGTGAAGCTCCCGCAGGGCCGAGGGAAAAACTGTTTTTT.

The CDR3 here is CASSMGALQEQYF. The CDR3 nucleotides read TGTGCCAGTAGTATGGGGGCACTCCAGGAGCAGTACTTC. The rearrangement links TRBV19 to TRBJ2-7; D may be TRBD1 (6 bases). The germline gives CDR1 LNHDA, CDR2 SQIVND (reference sequence). V was cut by 3 bases and J by 7 bases, with 13 bases left in between. CDR3 length equals 13 residues.

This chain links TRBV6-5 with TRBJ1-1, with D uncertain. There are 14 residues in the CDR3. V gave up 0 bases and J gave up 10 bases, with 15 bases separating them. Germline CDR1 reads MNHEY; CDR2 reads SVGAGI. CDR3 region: CASSYSIGWEPAFF. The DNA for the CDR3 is TGTGCCAGCAGTTACTCGATTGGTTGGGAGCCAGCTTTCTTT.

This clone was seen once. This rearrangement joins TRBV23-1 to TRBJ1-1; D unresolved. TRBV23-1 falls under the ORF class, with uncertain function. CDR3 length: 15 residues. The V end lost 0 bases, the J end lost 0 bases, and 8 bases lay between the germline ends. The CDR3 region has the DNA TGCGCCAGCAGTCAATCTCTGGCCTTGAACACTGAAGCTTTCTTT. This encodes CASSQSLALNTEAFF.

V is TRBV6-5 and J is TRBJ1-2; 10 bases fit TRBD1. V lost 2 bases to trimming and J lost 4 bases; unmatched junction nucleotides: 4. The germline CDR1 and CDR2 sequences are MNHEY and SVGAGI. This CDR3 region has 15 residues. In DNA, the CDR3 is TGTGCCAGCAGTTACGCGACAGGGGGCGTCTATGGCTACACCTTC. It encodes CASSYATGGVYGYTF.

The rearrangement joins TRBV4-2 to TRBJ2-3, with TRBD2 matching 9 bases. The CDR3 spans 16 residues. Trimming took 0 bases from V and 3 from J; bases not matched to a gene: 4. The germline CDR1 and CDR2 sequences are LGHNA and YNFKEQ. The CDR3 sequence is CASSQDGGRGTDTQYF. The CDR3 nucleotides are TGTGCCAGCAGCCAAGATGGCGGGAGGGGGACAGATACGCAGTATTTT.

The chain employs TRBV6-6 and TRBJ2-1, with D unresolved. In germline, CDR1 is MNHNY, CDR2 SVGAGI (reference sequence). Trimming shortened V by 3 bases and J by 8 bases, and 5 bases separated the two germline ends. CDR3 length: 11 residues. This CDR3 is CASSYNYEQFF. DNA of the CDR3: TGTGCCAGCAGTTATAACTATGAGCAGTTCTTC.